This TCR beta chain was recovered during a study of PD-L1 blockade in urothelial cancer. V was clipped by 5 bases and J by 1 base, with 11 bases between them. CDR1 is LNHDA, CDR2 SQIVND, per germline (reference sequence). The CDR3 is 14 amino acids. Generated by immunoSEQ multiplex PCR, the TCRdb table keeps only in-frame clones and is missing some. The sample records about 100,000 clones, around 90% being singletons. This TCR was sampled from a woman older than 75 with urothelial cancer. J is TRBJ1-2 and V is TRBV19; unclear D gene. The starting material was PBMCs, obtained around atezolizumab (anti-PD-L1) treatment. CDR3 nucleotides: TGTGCCAGTAGTCCCTCTAGTGTTAACTATGGCTACACCTTC. Protein sequence: CASSPSSVNYGYTF.